Below, 20 T cell receptor beta chains from the same sample are listed, as sequenced in a study of vaccination and CD4 T cells after COVID-19. The Oncomine TCR Beta short-read assay was applied to DNA of cultured CD4+ T cells. Each CDR3 protein gets one entry after TCRdb re-called the PCR reads with MiXCR. The sample records tens of thousands of distinct CDR3 sequences, 30% to 35% being singletons. No antigens are known for them. As for time point: late sampling 161 to 241 days after vaccination in three convalescent patients. Treatment specified: roughly 11-day PBMC culture with coronavirus spike peptide pools or control peptides (ViraFEST assay). Sequences were derived from CD4+ T cells from blood, cultured in vitro, sampled about 7 months after SARS-CoV-2 vaccination. The receptors originated from a human donor who had recovered from COVID-19.

This clonotype was picked up a small number of times. V usage is TRBV20-1 and J usage is TRBJ1-2, with 8 bases identical to TRBD1. Germline values: CDR1 DFQATT, CDR2 SNEGSKA (reference sequence). The CDR3 is 15 residues long. Unmatched junction bases numbered 12, after V lost 5 bases and J lost 4 bases. CDR3 bases: TGCAGTGCTCCCCCCCCCCGGGACAGGACCTATGGCTACACCTTC. Amino acid sequence: CSAPPPRDRTYGYTF.

For this clonotype: An end of the junction does not agree with germline; a read error may underlie this. The chain couples TRBV27 to TRBJ2-1; 9 positions match TRBD1. CDR1 is MNHEY and CDR2 is SMNVEV in the germline V gene (reference sequence). There are 13 residues in the CDR3. CDR3 DNA sequence: TGTGCCAGCAGGTCATGGGACAGGGTCAAAGATATCTTC. Residues: CASRSWDRVKDIF.

The chain employs TRBV6-1 and TRBJ2-6, with 16 bases that match TRBD2. Germline CDR1 reads MNHNS; CDR2 reads SASEGT. Trimming took 3 bases from V and 3 from J; bases not matched to a gene: 8. This CDR3 region has 20 residues. The CDR3 spells CASSEPGLAGGPGGANVLTF. The CDR3 DNA reads as TGTGCCAGCAGTGAGCCGGGACTAGCGGGAGGGCCGGGTGGGGCCAACGTCCTGACTTTC.

In this sample, this clonotype turned up a few times. J is TRBJ2-5 and V is TRBV18; 11 bases are a match to TRBD1. V dropped 3 bases and J dropped 5; count of bases not matched to a gene: 2. Germline-derived CDR1 and CDR2 are KGHSH and LQKENI. CDR3 size: 14 residues. In nucleotides, the CDR3 is TGTGCCAGCTCACCGGGACAGGGGGTGGAGACCCAGTACTTC. Its translation: CASSPGQGVETQYF.

The chain couples TRBV7-2 to TRBJ2-7; D is possibly TRBD2 (5 bases). The V end lost 3 bases, the J end lost 6 bases, and 18 bases lay between the germline ends. This CDR3 region has 15 residues. Germline V gene sequence: CDR1 SGHTA, CDR2 FQGNSA. The CDR3 sequence is CASSFPGFVLGEQYF. CDR3 bases: TGTGCCAGCAGCTTCCCGGGATTCGTTTTGGGCGAGCAGTACTTC.

This clonotype appeared a few times. This chain uses TRBV20-1 with TRBJ1-2; D is unresolved. V gave up 0 bases and J gave up 4 bases, with 21 bases separating them. The CDR3 covers 17 residues. The germline V gene encodes CDR1 DFQATT and CDR2 SNEGSKA (reference sequence). The CDR3 sequence is CSARDLLPSPGSYGYTF. The CDR3 nucleotides are TGCAGTGCTAGAGACCTACTGCCTTCTCCGGGAAGCTATGGCTACACCTTC.

The chain is built from TRBV6-2 or TRBV6-3 and TRBJ2-7, with TRBD1 matching over 9 bases. The germline CDR1 and CDR2 sequences are MNHEY and SVGEGT. With V trimmed by 6 bases and J by 12 bases, 15 bases remained unmatched. This CDR3 spans 14 amino acids. The CDR3 nucleotides are TGTGCCAGCAGGCCCGGGGGACAGGGTCAGAGTACGTACTTC. Translated, it gives CASRPGGQGQSTYF.

This clonotype was detected only a few times. This chain connects TRBV20-1 to TRBJ2-3; weak D call: TRBD2 (5 bases). The CDR3 length is 15 residues. Germline V gives CDR1 DFQATT, CDR2 SNEGSKA (reference sequence). The ends were cut back, 5 bases at V and 4 bases at J, with 19 bases in the middle. This CDR3 is CSAGSSNPPSDTQYF. The CDR3 DNA reads as TGCAGTGCTGGCTCTAGCAATCCTCCTTCAGATACGCAGTATTTT.

This sequence joins TRBV28 and TRBJ1-1; maybe TRBD1 (5 bases). Trimming took 4 bases from V and 3 from J, leaving 15 bases between them. Germline V gene lookup returns CDR1 MDHEN and CDR2 SYDVKM. The length of the CDR3 is 15 residues. The CDR3 protein is CASSWAPGLDTEAFF. The CDR3 bases are TGTGCCAGCAGTTGGGCCCCAGGGCTGGACACTGAAGCTTTCTTT.

The sample holds a few counts of this clonotype. V and J are TRBV10-3 and TRBJ2-7; the D gene could be TRBD1 or TRBD2 (5 bases each). Per germline, CDR1 ENHRY and CDR2 SYGVKD. The V end was cut by 9 bases, the J end by 5 bases, with 11 bases between. The CDR3 length is 11 residues. The CDR3 is CAIRGMDEQYF. In nucleotides, the CDR3 is TGTGCCATTCGGGGCATGGACGAGCAGTACTTC.

V is TRBV6-2 or TRBV6-3 and J is TRBJ2-3; 7 bases are a match to TRBD2. With 8 bases clipped from V and 0 bases from J, the junction kept 2 bases outside the gene matches. The CDR3 is 13 amino acids. The germline V gene has CDR1 MNHEY and CDR2 SVGEGT. The CDR3 region is CASRGSSTDTQYF. The DNA for the CDR3 is TGTGCCAGCCGCGGGAGTAGCACAGATACGCAGTATTTT.

This chain joins TRBV6-5 and TRBJ2-7, with 9 nucleotides matching TRBD1. The CDR3 has 15 amino acids. V dropped 2 bases and J dropped 2; count of bases not matched to a gene: 4. Germline V lookup: CDR1 MNHEY, CDR2 SVGAGI. The CDR3 bases are TGTGCCAGCAGTTACACCGGGACAGGGACCTACGAGCAGTACTTC. Translation: CASSYTGTGTYEQYF.

This clonotype was detected a few times. This chain uses TRBV6-1 with TRBJ2-1; D assignment may be TRBD1 or TRBD2 (5 bases each). V shed 6 bases and J shed 9 bases, with 15 bases lying between them. This CDR3 has 13 residues. Germline V gene lookup returns CDR1 MNHNS and CDR2 SASEGT. CDR3 DNA sequence: TGTGCCAGCAGGAGGGACCAGCCCACTGAGCAGTTCTTC. As protein: CASRRDQPTEQFF.

This clonotype was counted only a few times. This rearrangement joins TRBV7-6 to TRBJ1-5; 7 bases agree with TRBD1. This CDR3 contains 14 residues. Germline CDR1 and CDR2: SGHVS and FNYEAQ. V trimming: 5 bases; J trimming: 6 bases; junction bases outside the gene matches: 7. The CDR3 loop reads CASSPGTDPQPQHF. The CDR3 DNA reads as TGTGCCAGCAGCCCCGGGACAGACCCTCAGCCCCAGCATTTT.

V and J are TRBV21-1 and TRBJ2-7. TRBV21-1 is a listed pseudogene. CDR3 length: 13 amino acids. Here the CDR3 DNA reads TGTGCCAGCAGCAAATTGGAAGGGTACGAGCAGTACTTC. Translated, it gives CASSKLEGYEQYF.

In its sample, this clonotype was seen once. A junction boundary mismatches the germline segment, possibly from a read error. The chain joins TRBV20-1 to TRBJ2-1, with 9 bases identical to TRBD2. This CDR3 spans 15 amino acids. Germline V gene data show CDR1 as DFQATT and CDR2 as SNEGSKA (reference sequence). The CDR3 region is CNASVGGRAINEQFF. CDR3 nucleotides: TGCAATGCTAGTGTAGGCGGGAGGGCCATCAATGAGCAGTTCTTC.

This clonotype was picked up a small number of times. V usage is TRBV20-1 and J usage is TRBJ1-1; D is unclear. Germline values: CDR1 DFQATT, CDR2 SNEGSKA (reference sequence). Trimming removed 3 bases from V and 6 bases from J, with 14 bases in between. The CDR3 spans 13 residues. CDR3 DNA sequence: TGCAGTGCTAGTGAGCCCTCCGGGGCTGAAGCTTTCTTT. Amino acids: CSASEPSGAEAFF.

This clonotype was observed a few times. The rearrangement joins TRBV7-2 to TRBJ2-3, with D maybe TRBD2 (5 bases). V was trimmed by 5 bases and J by 14 bases, leaving 14 bases between them. CDR3 length: 11 residues. In germline, CDR1 is SGHTA, CDR2 FQGNSA. For the CDR3, the DNA is TGTGCCAGCAGCCCTGAGAGGGATCTGTATTTT. Translating gives CASSPERDLYF.

This clonotype was observed a few times. J is TRBJ2-7 and V is TRBV7-2; D might be TRBD1 or TRBD2, each matching 6 bases. With 5 bases removed from V and 6 bases from J, the gap between germline ends came to 14 bases. CDR1 and CDR2 from the germline V gene are SGHTA and FQGNSA. This CDR3 is 13 amino acids long. CDR3 nucleotide sequence: TGTGCCAGCAGCCTAGGGGGGCGGGTCGAGCAGTACTTC. Translated: CASSLGGRVEQYF. Full variable domain (missing parts from reference TRBV7-2 and TRBJ2-7): GAGVSQSPSNKVTEKGKDVELRCDPISGHTALYWYRQSLGQGLEFLIYFQGNSAPDKSGLPSDRFSAERTGGSVSTLTIQRTQQEDSAVYLCASSLGGRVEQYFGPGTRLTVT.

This clonotype turned up a few times. The rearrangement links TRBV7-2 to TRBJ1-6, with unresolved D. V was shortened by 1 base and J by 6 bases, with 10 bases between the two germline ends. CDR1 is SGHTA, CDR2 FQGNSA, per germline. The CDR3 spans 15 residues. Written as DNA, the CDR3 is TGTGCCAGCAGCTTAGACTCAATAGTTAATTCACCCCTCCACTTT. As protein: CASSLDSIVNSPLHF.